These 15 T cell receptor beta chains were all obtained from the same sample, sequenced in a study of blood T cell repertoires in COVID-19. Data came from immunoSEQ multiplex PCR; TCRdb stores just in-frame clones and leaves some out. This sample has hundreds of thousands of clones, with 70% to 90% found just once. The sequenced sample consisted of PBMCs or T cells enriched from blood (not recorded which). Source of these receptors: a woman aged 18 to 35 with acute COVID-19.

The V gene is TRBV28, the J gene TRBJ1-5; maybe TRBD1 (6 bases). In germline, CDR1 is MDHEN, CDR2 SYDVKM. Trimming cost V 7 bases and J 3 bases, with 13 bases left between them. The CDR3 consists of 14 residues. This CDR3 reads CASTLGHTNQPQHF. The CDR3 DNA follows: TGTGCCAGCACCCTGGGACATACCAATCAGCCCCAGCATTTT.

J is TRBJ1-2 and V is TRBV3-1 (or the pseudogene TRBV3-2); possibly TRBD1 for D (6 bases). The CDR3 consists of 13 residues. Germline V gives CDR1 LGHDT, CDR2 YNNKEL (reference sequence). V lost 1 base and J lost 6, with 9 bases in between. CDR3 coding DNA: TGTGCCAGCAGCCAAGGACAGGTGAATGGCTACACCTTC. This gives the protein CASSQGQVNGYTF.

Written as DNA, the CDR3 is TGTGCCATAACCCCGGGAACAATCTATGGCTACACCTTC. Translation: CAITPGTIYGYTF. The chain couples TRBV12-3 or TRBV12-4 to TRBJ1-2; no clear D gene. Between the trimmed V and J ends, which lost 10 bases and 4 bases, there was a span of 16 bases. The CDR3 is 13 amino acids.

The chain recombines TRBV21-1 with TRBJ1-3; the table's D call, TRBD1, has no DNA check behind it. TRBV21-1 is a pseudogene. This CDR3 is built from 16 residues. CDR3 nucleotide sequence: TGTGCCAGCAGCAAAGAAAAGGGGGCGCGGGGAAACACCATATATTTT. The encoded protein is CASSKEKGARGNTIYF.

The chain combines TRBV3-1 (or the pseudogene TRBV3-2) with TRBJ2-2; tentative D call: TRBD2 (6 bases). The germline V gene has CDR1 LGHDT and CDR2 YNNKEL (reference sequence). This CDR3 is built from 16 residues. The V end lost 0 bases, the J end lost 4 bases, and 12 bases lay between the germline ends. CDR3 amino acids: CASSQERLVSTGELFF. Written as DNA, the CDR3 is TGTGCCAGCAGCCAAGAGAGACTAGTCTCCACCGGGGAGCTGTTTTTT.

CDR3 nucleotides: TGCAGCGTTAGGAGAGGGCAAGAGACCCAGTACTTC. It specifies CSVRRGQETQYF. The rearrangement joins TRBV29-1 to TRBJ2-5; tentatively, D is TRBD2 (5 bases). CDR1 SQVTM and CDR2 ANQGSEA come from the germline V gene. The CDR3 has 12 residues. The germline V and J ends were trimmed by 5 bases and 2 bases, with 9 bases remaining between them.

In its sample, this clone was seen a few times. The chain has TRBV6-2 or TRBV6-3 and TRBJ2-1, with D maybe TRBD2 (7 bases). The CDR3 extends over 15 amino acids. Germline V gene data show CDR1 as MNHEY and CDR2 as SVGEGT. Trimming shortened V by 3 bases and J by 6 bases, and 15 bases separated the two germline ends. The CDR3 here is CASSYTGGPFNEQFF. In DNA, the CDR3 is TGTGCCAGCAGTTATACGGGGGGCCCCTTCAATGAGCAGTTCTTC.

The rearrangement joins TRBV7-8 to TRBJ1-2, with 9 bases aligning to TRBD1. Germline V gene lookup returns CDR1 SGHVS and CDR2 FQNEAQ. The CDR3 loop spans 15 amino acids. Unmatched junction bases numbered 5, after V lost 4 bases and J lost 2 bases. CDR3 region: CASSWDRVENYGYTF. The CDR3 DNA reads TGTGCCAGCAGCTGGGACAGGGTTGAGAACTATGGCTACACCTTC.

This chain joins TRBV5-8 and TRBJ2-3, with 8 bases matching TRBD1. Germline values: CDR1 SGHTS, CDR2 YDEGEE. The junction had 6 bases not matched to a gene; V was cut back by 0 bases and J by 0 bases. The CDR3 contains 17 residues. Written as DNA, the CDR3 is TGTGCCAGCAGCTTGGGTGCACAGGGGGGAAGCACAGATACGCAGTATTTT. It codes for CASSLGAQGGSTDTQYF.

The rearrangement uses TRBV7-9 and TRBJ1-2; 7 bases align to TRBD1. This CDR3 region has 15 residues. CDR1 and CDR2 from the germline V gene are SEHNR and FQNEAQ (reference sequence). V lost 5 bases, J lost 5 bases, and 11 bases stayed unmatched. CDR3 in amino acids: CASSPGTGEKYGYTF. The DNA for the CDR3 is TGTGCCAGCAGCCCCGGAACAGGGGAGAAGTATGGCTACACCTTC. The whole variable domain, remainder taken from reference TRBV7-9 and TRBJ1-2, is DTGVSQNPRHKITKRGQNVTFRCDPISEHNRLYWYRQTLGQGPEFLTYFQNEAQLEKSRLLSDRFSAERPKGSFSTLEIQRTEQGDSAMYLCASSPGTGEKYGYTFGSGTRLTVV.

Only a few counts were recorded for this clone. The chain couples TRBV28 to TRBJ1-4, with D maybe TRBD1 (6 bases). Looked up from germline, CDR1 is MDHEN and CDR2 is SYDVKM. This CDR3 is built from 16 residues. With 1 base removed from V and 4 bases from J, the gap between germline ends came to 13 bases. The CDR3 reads CASSLFGGQGNEKLFF. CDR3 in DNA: TGTGCCAGCAGTTTATTCGGGGGGCAAGGTAATGAAAAACTGTTTTTT.

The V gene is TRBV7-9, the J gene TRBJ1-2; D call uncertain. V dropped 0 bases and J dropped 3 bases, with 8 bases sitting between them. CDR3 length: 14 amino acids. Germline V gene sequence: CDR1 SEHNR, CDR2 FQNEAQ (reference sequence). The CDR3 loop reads CASSLASGDYGYTF. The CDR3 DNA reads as TGTGCCAGCAGCTTAGCGAGCGGCGACTATGGCTACACCTTC.

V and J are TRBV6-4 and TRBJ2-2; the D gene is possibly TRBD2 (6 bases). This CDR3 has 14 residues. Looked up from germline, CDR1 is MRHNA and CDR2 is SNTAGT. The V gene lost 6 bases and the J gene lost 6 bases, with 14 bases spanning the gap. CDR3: CASRRDSSSGELFF. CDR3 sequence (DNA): TGTGCCAGCAGAAGGGACTCCTCATCCGGGGAGCTGTTTTTT.

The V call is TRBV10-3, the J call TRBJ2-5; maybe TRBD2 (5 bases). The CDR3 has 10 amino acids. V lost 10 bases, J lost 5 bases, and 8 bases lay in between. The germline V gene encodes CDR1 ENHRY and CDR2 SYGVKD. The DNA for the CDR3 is TGTGCCACTGGGGAGGAGACCCAGTACTTC. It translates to CATGEETQYF.

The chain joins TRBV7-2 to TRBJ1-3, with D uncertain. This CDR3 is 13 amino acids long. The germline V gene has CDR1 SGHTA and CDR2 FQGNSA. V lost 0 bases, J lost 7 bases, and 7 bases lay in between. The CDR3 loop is CASSLASGNTIYF. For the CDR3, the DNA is TGTGCCAGCAGCTTAGCTTCCGGGAACACCATATATTTT.